The 21 T cell receptor beta chains listed next were all sequenced from one sample in a study of human T cells and chemical hapten exposure. Regarding treatment: therapeutic diphenylcyclopropenone sensitization with weekly scalp DPC. The study used a library that attached unique molecular identifiers to individual cDNA molecules. MiXCR was run by TCRdb on the reads, yielding one entry per CDR3 protein. The data show around 990 distinct CDR3 sequences, with 53% seen just once and approximately 6% held by the top ten. The sequencing used whole blood, collected before DPC sensitization or 2, 6, or about 24 weeks after (not recorded which). Receptor source: an adult with alopecia areata. Some clones in this sample may be carry-over from other donors' samples. This table probably holds off-target reads from a library built for another chain.

The chain uses TRBV12-3 or TRBV12-4 and TRBJ2-5; TRBD1 might be the D (5 bases). This CDR3 spans 13 amino acids. Trimming took 2 bases from V and 3 from J, leaving 7 bases between them. CDR3 nucleotides: TGTGCCAGCAGTTTACAGGGAAAAGAGACCCAGTACTTC. Protein: CASSLQGKETQYF.

This clonotype was detected only a few times. The genes are TRBV12-3 or TRBV12-4 and TRBJ2-7; maybe TRBD2 (5 bases). CDR3 length: 13 residues. Deletions cut 3 bases from V and 2 bases from J, with 8 bases between. CDR3 amino acids: CASSFPGTYEQYF. CDR3 nucleotide sequence: TGTGCCAGCAGTTTTCCCGGGACCTACGAGCAGTACTTC.

This clonotype was observed once. V gene TRBV20-1 combines with J gene TRBJ1-1, with no clear D. Germline values: CDR1 DFQATT, CDR2 SNEGSKA (reference sequence). Between the trimmed V and J ends, which lost 6 bases and 0 bases, there was a span of 11 bases. The CDR3 contains 13 residues. The CDR3 sequence is CSALPPVNTEAFF. CDR3 bases: TGCAGTGCCCTCCCGCCTGTGAACACTGAAGCTTTCTTT.

This clonotype was counted between two and nine times. The genes are TRBV7-6 and TRBJ2-5, with unresolved D. Per the germline V gene, CDR1 is SGHVS and CDR2 is FNYEAQ. The V gene lost 4 bases and the J gene lost 5 bases, with 5 bases spanning the gap. The CDR3 runs to 11 residues. The CDR3 sequence is CASSSEETQYF. CDR3 DNA: TGTGCCAGCAGCTCGGAGGAGACCCAGTACTTC.

V gene TRBV5-1 combines with J gene TRBJ1-1; 7 bases agree with TRBD1. The CDR3 spans 15 residues. J lost 4 bases, V lost 3 bases, and 9 bases had no gene match. CDR1 and CDR2 (germline): SGHRS, YFSETQ. The chain's CDR3 is CASSYYTGATTEAFF. The CDR3 bases are TGCGCCAGCAGCTATTATACAGGGGCGACCACTGAAGCTTTCTTT.

The rearrangement links TRBV28 to TRBJ1-1; 9 nucleotides line up with TRBD1. This CDR3 region has 15 residues. V dropped 5 bases and J dropped 2; count of bases not matched to a gene: 6. The germline V gene encodes CDR1 MDHEN and CDR2 SYDVKM. The CDR3 loop is CASSPPTGGNTEAFF. CDR3 sequence (DNA): TGTGCCAGCAGTCCTCCGACAGGGGGAAACACTGAAGCTTTCTTT.

This chain joins TRBV19 and TRBJ1-5; D not resolved. This CDR3 comprises 12 residues. From germline, CDR1 is LNHDA and CDR2 SQIVND (reference sequence). The V and J ends lost 2 bases and 5 bases respectively, with 4 bases between them. CDR3 loop: CASSIRYQPQHF. The DNA of the CDR3 is TGTGCCAGTAGTATACGGTATCAGCCCCAGCATTTT.

This sequence joins TRBV7-9 and TRBJ2-7; D gene unclear. CDR1 and CDR2 from the germline V gene are SEHNR and FQNEAQ (reference sequence). Trimming removed 5 bases at V and 0 bases at J, with 11 bases between. The CDR3 runs to 14 residues. This CDR3 reads CASSPARVSYEQYF. The CDR3 bases are TGTGCCAGCAGCCCCGCGAGAGTCTCCTACGAGCAGTACTTC.

The V call is TRBV7-9, the J call TRBJ1-1, with D hard to call. This CDR3 is 14 amino acids long. V lost 2 bases to trimming and J lost 1 base, with 8 bases between them. Looked up from germline, CDR1 is SEHNR and CDR2 is FQNEAQ (reference sequence). CDR3 amino acids: CASSLFGENTEAFF. The CDR3 DNA is TGTGCCAGCAGCTTATTTGGGGAGAACACTGAAGCTTTCTTT.

The rearrangement joins TRBV29-1 to TRBJ1-5, with TRBD1 as a possible D gene (5 bases). Germline assignment: CDR1 SQVTM and CDR2 ANQGSEA. This CDR3 region has 12 residues. V lost 6 bases to trimming and J lost 6 bases, with 12 bases between them. The CDR3 region is CSVGGEGQPQHF. DNA of the CDR3: TGCAGCGTGGGAGGGGAGGGTCAGCCCCAGCATTTT.

This clonotype was seen only a few times. The V and J genes are TRBV5-6 and TRBJ2-2; D remains ambiguous. Germline V CDR1 and CDR2: SGHDT, YYEEEE. The CDR3 runs to 13 residues. V lost 3 bases, J lost 7 bases, and 10 bases lay in between. The CDR3 nucleotides are TGTGCCAGCAGCTGGGTCCAGGTCGGGGAGCTGTTTTTT. As protein: CASSWVQVGELFF.

V is TRBV2 and J is TRBJ2-5, with 7 bases matching TRBD2. CDR3 length: 14 residues. Germline-derived CDR1 and CDR2 are SNHLY and FYNNEI. Trimming at V came to 2 bases and at J to 5 bases, leaving 5 bases not matched to a gene. This CDR3 reads CASSETRGEETQYF. The CDR3 coding sequence is TGTGCCAGCAGTGAAACTCGGGGGGAGGAGACCCAGTACTTC.

This chain links TRBV3-1 with TRBJ2-7, with 7 nucleotides matching TRBD1. Germline assignment: CDR1 LGHDT and CDR2 YNNKEL (reference sequence). The V gene end was trimmed by 1 base and the J gene end by 8 bases; junction bases not matched to a gene: 5. The CDR3 is made up of 13 amino acids. The CDR3 DNA follows: TGTGCCAGCAGCCAAGGAACAGGGGACCAGCAGTACTTC. Encoded protein: CASSQGTGDQQYF.

The rearrangement joins TRBV5-1 to TRBJ2-7; perhaps TRBD1 as D (5 bases). The CDR3 totals 13 residues. Trimming left V 2 bases short and J 8 bases short, with 14 bases between. Per germline, CDR1 SGHRS and CDR2 YFSETQ. The CDR3 region is CASSLLGHPQQYF. Here the CDR3 DNA reads TGCGCCAGCAGCTTACTGGGGCACCCTCAGCAGTACTTC.

This clonotype showed up just a few times. This sequence joins TRBV6-6 and TRBJ1-4, with D uncertain. Germline V CDR1 and CDR2: MNHNY, SVGAGI (reference sequence). The V gene lost 4 bases and the J gene lost 7 bases, with 7 bases spanning the gap. There are 12 residues in the CDR3. The CDR3 bases are TGTGCCAGCAGTTTCGGGCCTGAAAAACTGTTTTTT. It yields the protein CASSFGPEKLFF.

The gene calls are TRBV18 and TRBJ2-5, with D perhaps matching TRBD2 (5 bases). CDR1 and CDR2 from the germline V gene are KGHSH and LQKENI. CDR3 length equals 13 residues. V shed 2 bases and J shed 1 base, with 5 bases lying between them. The CDR3 loop is CASSPGSQETQYF. CDR3 bases: TGTGCCAGCTCACCAGGGAGCCAAGAGACCCAGTACTTC.

This clonotype was counted only a few times. The chain has TRBV7-9 and TRBJ1-6; 9 nucleotides line up with TRBD1. CDR3 size: 13 residues. Germline-derived CDR1 and CDR2 are SEHNR and FQNEAQ (reference sequence). The V segment lost 8 bases and the J segment 7 bases; nucleotides outside the gene matches: 3. DNA of the CDR3: TGTGCCAGCCAGGGACAGGGCAATTCACCCCTCCACTTT. It translates to CASQGQGNSPLHF.

The genes are TRBV7-2 and TRBJ2-1, with TRBD2 identical over 8 bases. V was clipped by 2 bases and J by 10 bases; unmatched bases: 7. CDR1 and CDR2 from the germline V gene are SGHTA and FQGNSA. This CDR3 has 14 amino acids. The CDR3 loop is CASSLRPAGEEQFF. Written as DNA, the CDR3 is TGTGCCAGCAGCTTACGACCAGCGGGGGAGGAGCAGTTCTTC.

This clonotype was counted between two and nine times. The chain combines TRBV3-1 with TRBJ1-5; D remains unclear. The CDR3 has 13 amino acids. V dropped 1 base and J dropped 7 bases, with 8 bases sitting between them. The germline V gene has CDR1 LGHDT and CDR2 YNNKEL (reference sequence). CDR3 residues: CASSQVGRQPQHF. CDR3 coding DNA: TGTGCCAGCAGCCAAGTCGGCAGGCAGCCCCAGCATTTT.

This rearrangement joins TRBV7-2 to TRBJ1-2; D uncertain. The V gene's germline CDR1 is SGHTA and CDR2 FQGNSA. The CDR3 is 14 amino acids. V lost 0 bases, J lost 1 base, and 6 bases lay in between. The CDR3 DNA sequence: TGTGCCAGCAGCTTAGCGGCAGTTAACTATGGCTACACCTTC. Translation gives CASSLAAVNYGYTF.

The chain recombines TRBV6-5 with TRBJ2-7; 7 nucleotides match TRBD2. CDR3 size: 14 residues. CDR1 is MNHEY and CDR2 is SVGAGI in the germline V gene. Germline trimming cut 5 bases from V and 2 bases from J; bases unmatched to any gene: 6. The CDR3 here is CASSERGGAYEQYF. The CDR3 DNA is TGTGCCAGCAGTGAGCGGGGTGGGGCCTACGAGCAGTACTTC.